Each of the 8 T cell receptor beta chains below was sequenced from the same sample in a study of Graves' ophthalmopathy and Graves' hyperthyroidism. Amplification from RNA transcripts yielded the TCR beta CDR3 regions. First-round RT-PCR relied on HTBI primers, and a second-round multiplex PCR came next. MiXCR, run by TCRdb on the multiplex PCR reads, gives a single entry per CDR3 protein. The sample lists about 590,000 distinct CDR3 sequences, under 40% occurring once. The sample taken for sequencing was peripheral blood or thyroid tissue (not recorded which). The receptors were gathered from an adult man with Graves' hyperthyroidism.

The chain links TRBV7-6 to TRBJ2-3, with TRBD2 as a possible D gene (6 bases). V was cut by 3 bases and J by 4 bases, with 17 bases left in between. Germline CDR1 is SGHVS and CDR2 is FNYEAQ. The CDR3 totals 16 residues. CDR3: CASSLDGSGRADTQYF. DNA for the CDR3: TGTGCCAGCAGCTTGGATGGGAGCGGGCGCGCAGATACGCAGTATTTT.

This clonotype was detected many times. This chain links TRBV12-3 or TRBV12-4 with TRBJ2-7; D is possibly TRBD2 (5 bases). The CDR3 sequence is 13 residues long. Trimming shortened V by 3 bases and J by 2 bases, and 8 bases separated the two germline ends. The CDR3: CASSLRDTYEQYF. The CDR3 nucleotides are TGTGCCAGCAGTTTGAGGGATACCTACGAGCAGTACTTC.

The chain couples TRBV20-1 to TRBJ2-3; 15 nucleotides match TRBD2. Germline V gene lookup returns CDR1 DFQATT and CDR2 SNEGSKA (reference sequence). The CDR3 is 14 residues long. V gave up 6 bases and J gave up 15 bases; unmatched junction bases: 13. The chain's CDR3 is CSALVPGLAGGHYF. The DNA for the CDR3 is TGCAGTGCCTTAGTACCGGGACTAGCGGGAGGCCACTATTTT.

In its sample, this clonotype was seen many times. The chain links TRBV10-3 to TRBJ2-7; 8 bases line up with TRBD1. V trimming: 6 bases; J trimming: 2 bases; junction bases outside the gene matches: 6. The germline gives CDR1 ENHRY, CDR2 SYGVKD. The CDR3 consists of 14 residues. CDR3: CAISLDRAAYEQYF. The CDR3 DNA follows: TGTGCCATCAGCTTGGACAGGGCCGCCTACGAGCAGTACTTC.

This clonotype was detected ten times or more. V and J are TRBV7-2 and TRBJ2-3; perhaps D is TRBD1 or TRBD2 (5 bases each). The germline V gene has CDR1 SGHTA and CDR2 FQGNSA. The CDR3 length is 14 residues. V lost 5 bases and J lost 6, with 15 bases in between. CDR3 in DNA: TGTGCCAGCAGCCCAGAGGGTGGGGGTGATACGCAGTATTTT. Its protein is CASSPEGGGDTQYF.

This clonotype has ten or more counts. The V and J genes are TRBV7-2 and TRBJ2-5; 8 bases are a match to TRBD1. This CDR3 comprises 15 residues. V was pared by 4 bases and J by 2 bases, with 6 bases of the junction left unmatched. Germline V gene data show CDR1 as SGHTA and CDR2 as FQGNSA. In nucleotides, the CDR3 is TGTGCCAGCAGCTCGCCGGACAGGGCTCAAGAGACCCAGTACTTC. As protein: CASSSPDRAQETQYF.

The rearrangement uses TRBV12-3 or TRBV12-4 and TRBJ1-1, with TRBD1 identical over 12 bases. V shed 2 bases, J shed 6 bases, and the junction held 10 bases outside the gene matches. The CDR3 runs to 17 residues. The CDR3 DNA follows: TGTGCCAGCAGTTTACGTGCCGGGACAGGGGGCAGCTCTGAAGCTTTCTTT. It yields the protein CASSLRAGTGGSSEAFF.

This clonotype was detected a few times. The gene calls are TRBV24-1 and TRBJ2-7, with 11 bases matching TRBD1. V shed 7 bases and J 4 bases; nucleotides not matched to a gene: 8. This CDR3 is 15 amino acids long. The germline V gene has CDR1 KGHDR and CDR2 SFDVKD. As DNA, the CDR3 is TGTGCCACCAGAGAGGACAGGGGGCTTAATTACGAGCAGTACTTC. Translating gives CATREDRGLNYEQYF.